This T cell receptor (beta chain) was found in a study of CD8+CD57+ T cells in acquired aplastic anemia. Study-wide results and limits: Patients and controls were found to share some 30 CD8+ CDR3 sequences.

According to the study, genomic DNA was the template for TCR beta VDJ and CDR3 profiling. TCRdb analysed the reads with MiXCR anew, one entry per CDR3 protein. The table records a few hundred thousand distinct CDR3 sequences, about three fifths of them present only once. It was patients with CD8+CD57+ cell expansion by flow cytometry who were chosen for sequencing. V gave up 7 bases and J gave up 9 bases; unmatched junction bases: 3. Germline CDR1 reads SNHLY; CDR2 reads FYNNEI. This CDR3 is built from 12 residues. A note on this clonotype: As yet, its antigen is unknown.

This chain links TRBV2 with TRBJ1-6; 7 positions agree with TRBD1. The origin of this receptor is a human donor with aplastic anemia. The sample taken for sequencing was sorted CD4+, CD8+, or CD8+CD57+ T cells (not recorded which) from PBMCs. CDR3 in amino acids: CASTGTVSPLHF. The CDR3 DNA is TGTGCCAGCACAGGGACAGTTTCACCCCTCCACTTT.